A selection of T cell receptor beta chains follows, all from one sample in a study of a mutant IDH1 vaccine in newly diagnosed glioma. No antigen is known for these receptors. Clones were read by immunoSEQ multiplex PCR, and TCRdb kept only the in-frame ones, dropping some. Of 50,000 or so clones listed, approximately 84% are singletons. The sample in question was PBMCs, obtained from a glioma patient whose treatment included an IDH1 peptide vaccine. The receptors derive from a woman aged 25-40 years with glioma. Some clones in this sample may be carry-over from other donors' samples. Both conserved end residues are part of each CDR3. The D gene is left open where the match is weak. Clone size, where shown, is once, few, many, or a class for clones that have expanded.

clone_size	v_call	j_call	d_call	cdr3_aa	cdr3_nt
-	TRBV15	TRBJ1-4	TRBD1	CATRAGDREEKLFF	TGTGCCACCAGGGCGGGGGACAGGGAGGAAAAACTGTTTTTT
-	TRBV7-6	TRBJ2-7	-	CASSPVESSYEQYF	TGTGCCAGCAGCCCCGTGGAGTCCTCCTACGAGCAGTACTTC
-	TRBV6-1	TRBJ2-5	TRBD2	CASSATSGPQETQYF	TGTGCCAGCAGTGCGACTAGCGGGCCCCAAGAGACCCAGTACTTC
-	TRBV19	TRBJ2-3	TRBD2	CASSIGLAGPLGEYF	TGTGCCAGTAGTATTGGACTAGCGGGACCCCTTGGGGAGTATTTT
-	TRBV29-1	TRBJ1-2	-	CSVAGGLNYGYTF	TGCAGCGTTGCGGGGGGCCTTAACTATGGCTACACCTTC
-	TRBV9	TRBJ2-7	-	CASSRDGPSYEQYF	TGTGCCAGCAGCAGAGACGGACCCTCCTACGAGCAGTACTTC
-	TRBV9	TRBJ2-2	TRBD2	CASSVDNRLTSGAGELFF	TGTGCCAGCAGCGTCGACAACCGCCTGACTAGCGGGGCCGGGGAGCTGTTTTTT
-	TRBV19	TRBJ1-2	-	CASSIGTHYPYGYTF	TGTGCCAGTAGTATAGGGACACACTACCCCTATGGCTACACCTTC
-	TRBV27	TRBJ1-2	-	CASSFGRGRYGYTF	TGTGCCAGCAGTTTTGGCAGGGGCCGTTATGGCTACACCTTC
few	TRBV14	TRBJ1-4	-	CASSKTGGATNEKLFF	TGTGCCAGCAGCAAGACTGGTGGGGCAACTAATGAAAAACTGTTTTTT
-	TRBV5-5	TRBJ1-1	-	CASSSNTEAFF	TGTGCCAGCAGTTCCAACACTGAAGCTTTCTTT
-	TRBV27	TRBJ2-7	-	CASSLIGGVGKSEQYF	TGTGCCAGCAGTTTAATCGGCGGGGTCGGGAAATCCGAGCAGTACTTC
-	TRBV6-6	TRBJ2-5	-	CASSSRAGKETQYF	TGTGCCAGCAGTTCCCGGGCAGGGAAAGAGACCCAGTACTTC
few	TRBV9	TRBJ1-4	TRBD1	CASSARGAGEKLFF	TGTGCCAGCAGTGCCAGGGGGGCAGGGGAAAAACTGTTTTTT
-	TRBV4-2	TRBJ2-7	-	CASSQEASESSYEQYF	TGTGCCAGCAGCCAAGAAGCTAGCGAGAGCTCCTACGAGCAGTACTTC
-	TRBV30	TRBJ1-1	-	CAWSPYRELNTEAFF	TGTGCCTGGAGTCCTTACAGGGAGCTGAACACTGAAGCTTTCTTT
few	TRBV19	TRBJ1-5	-	CASSMTRVHF	TGTGCCAGTAGTATGACCCGGGTGCATTTT
few	TRBV10-3	TRBJ1-1	-	CAITAGMDTEAFF	TGTGCCATCACGGCCGGGATGGACACTGAAGCTTTCTTT
-	TRBV5-1	TRBJ1-4	TRBD1	CASTRDSVNEKLFF	TGCGCCAGCACTAGGGACAGCGTAAATGAAAAACTGTTTTTT
-	TRBV4-1	TRBJ1-3	TRBD1	CASSQVIGQGKGFSGNTIYF	TGCGCCAGCAGCCAAGTAATTGGACAGGGGAAGGGCTTCTCTGGAAACACCATATATTTT
-	TRBV30	TRBJ2-7	-	CAWSRPPRPLYEQYF	TGTGCCTGGAGTCGGCCACCAAGACCTCTCTACGAGCAGTACTTC
-	TRBV19	TRBJ2-7	-	CASSWDRDLGYEQYF	TGTGCCAGTAGCTGGGACCGGGACCTCGGGTACGAGCAGTACTTC
-	TRBV2	TRBJ2-2	TRBD2	CASRSLAGVGGELFF	TGTGCCAGCAGGAGCCTAGCGGGAGTGGGCGGGGAGCTGTTTTTT
-	TRBV6-1	TRBJ1-4	TRBD1	CASTFGTANEKLFF	TGTGCCAGCACCTTCGGGACAGCTAATGAAAAACTGTTTTTT
-	TRBV11-2	TRBJ1-2	-	CASSAKTPNF	TGTGCCAGCAGCGCGAAGACACCTAACTTC
-	TRBV4-2	TRBJ2-1	-	CASSQERGYEQFF	TGTGCCAGCAGCCAAGAAAGAGGCTATGAGCAGTTCTTC
-	TRBV27	TRBJ1-5	-	CETQGPNQPQHF	TGTGAAACGCAGGGGCCTAATCAGCCCCAGCATTTT
few	TRBV6-1	TRBJ1-1	-	CASSQTSGGSTEAFF	TGTGCCAGCAGTCAGACCTCCGGCGGGAGCACTGAAGCTTTCTTT
-	TRBV15	TRBJ2-5	-	CATSRDPQQQETQYF	TGTGCCACCAGCAGAGATCCTCAACAGCAAGAGACCCAGTACTTC
-	TRBV4-2	TRBJ2-7	TRBD2	CASSQDQNLAGGPSYEQYF	TGTGCCAGCAGCCAAGATCAGAACCTAGCGGGAGGGCCGAGCTACGAGCAGTACTTC
-	TRBV19	TRBJ2-1	TRBD2	CATDAGGAGNEQFF	TGTGCCACCGACGCGGGGGGAGCGGGTAATGAGCAGTTCTTC
-	TRBV6-5	TRBJ1-2	-	CASSYSSHYNYGYTF	TGTGCCAGCAGTTACTCGAGCCATTATAACTATGGCTACACCTTC
few	TRBV30	TRBJ1-1	-	CAWGPGVTEAFF	TGTGCCTGGGGTCCGGGGGTTACTGAAGCTTTCTTT
-	TRBV7-9	TRBJ1-2	-	CASSLGAYGYTF	TGTGCCAGCAGCTTGGGGGCCTATGGCTACACCTTC
-	TRBV5-1	TRBJ2-3	TRBD1	CASSSGQGLTDTQYF	TGCGCCAGCAGCTCCGGACAGGGGTTGACAGATACGCAGTATTTT
few	TRBV30	TRBJ1-1	-	CAWSEVKGAFF	TGTGCCTGGAGTGAGGTCAAGGGGGCTTTCTTT
-	TRBV5-1	TRBJ1-2	TRBD1	CASSGQGHGYTF	TGCGCCAGCAGCGGACAGGGACATGGCTACACCTTC
-	TRBV12-1	TRBJ2-7	-	CASSWDRGREQYF	TGTGCCAGCAGCTGGGACAGGGGGCGCGAGCAGTACTTC
once	TRBV7-2	TRBJ2-3	TRBD2	CASSPRAGGADTQYF	TGTGCCAGCAGCCCGCGGGCGGGAGGGGCAGATACGCAGTATTTT
-	TRBV7-8	TRBJ1-3	-	CASSVKQGHRSGNTIYF	TGTGCCAGCAGCGTTAAACAGGGACACCGCTCTGGAAACACCATATATTTT
-	TRBV5-5	TRBJ2-7	TRBD1	CASSPGQGAAYEQYF	TGTGCCAGCAGCCCCGGACAGGGGGCAGCATACGAGCAGTACTTC
-	TRBV6-6	TRBJ1-1	-	CASSPTPNTEAFF	TGTGCCAGCAGCCCTACACCGAACACTGAAGCTTTCTTT
-	TRBV19	TRBJ1-1	-	CASTASGGETEAFF	TGTGCCAGTACGGCGTCGGGGGGAGAGACTGAAGCTTTCTTT
few	TRBV14	TRBJ1-2	-	CASSPGRAYGYTF	TGTGCCAGCAGCCCGGGACGGGCATATGGCTACACCTTC
-	TRBV30	TRBJ1-2	-	CACTQKEDGYTF	TGTGCCTGTACCCAGAAGGAGGATGGCTACACCTTC
-	TRBV10-2	TRBJ2-7	-	CASSEGPAGASYEQYF	TGCGCCAGCAGTGAGGGCCCCGCGGGCGCCTCCTACGAGCAGTACTTC
-	TRBV7-2	TRBJ1-1	-	CASSPISGARDTEAFF	TGTGCCAGCAGCCCCATCTCGGGCGCGAGGGACACTGAAGCTTTCTTT
once	TRBV7-9	TRBJ1-1	-	CASSPWTVNTEAFF	TGTGCCAGCAGCCCCTGGACGGTGAACACTGAAGCTTTCTTT
few	TRBV2	TRBJ1-1	-	CASGDIGWTEAFF	TGTGCCAGCGGGGATATCGGGTGGACTGAAGCTTTCTTT
-	TRBV28	TRBJ1-1	-	CASSFYAARNTEAFF	TGTGCCAGCAGTTTCTATGCAGCTAGGAACACTGAAGCTTTCTTT
-	TRBV27	TRBJ2-2	-	CASARHATGELFF	TGTGCCAGCGCCCGTCACGCCACAGGGGAGCTGTTTTTT
-	TRBV6-6	TRBJ2-5	TRBD1	CASSYGRGFKETQYF	TGTGCCAGCAGTTACGGCAGGGGGTTTAAAGAGACCCAGTACTTC
-	TRBV2	TRBJ2-2	-	CASSEGLAANTGELFF	TGTGCCAGCAGTGAAGGGTTAGCGGCTAACACCGGGGAGCTGTTTTTT
-	TRBV29-1	TRBJ2-2	TRBD1	CSYRGGVGSTGELFF	TGCAGTTACAGGGGTGGGGTGGGTAGCACCGGGGAGCTGTTTTTT
-	TRBV5-6	TRBJ2-7	-	CASSRAGGGGREQYF	TGTGCCAGCAGCCGGGCCGGAGGGGGCGGAAGAGAGCAGTACTTC
-	TRBV5-6	TRBJ2-1	-	CASSLAPYEQFF	TGTGCCAGCAGCTTAGCCCCTTATGAGCAGTTCTTC
-	TRBV6-1	TRBJ1-4	-	CASSLQGEKLFF	TGTGCCAGCAGTTTACAGGGCGAAAAACTGTTTTTT
-	TRBV10-3	TRBJ1-2	-	CAISESSGVGGYTF	TGTGCCATCAGTGAGTCATCAGGGGTAGGGGGCTACACCTTC
-	TRBV4-1	TRBJ2-5	-	CASSQPLETQYF	TGCGCCAGCAGCCAGCCCTTGGAGACCCAGTACTTC